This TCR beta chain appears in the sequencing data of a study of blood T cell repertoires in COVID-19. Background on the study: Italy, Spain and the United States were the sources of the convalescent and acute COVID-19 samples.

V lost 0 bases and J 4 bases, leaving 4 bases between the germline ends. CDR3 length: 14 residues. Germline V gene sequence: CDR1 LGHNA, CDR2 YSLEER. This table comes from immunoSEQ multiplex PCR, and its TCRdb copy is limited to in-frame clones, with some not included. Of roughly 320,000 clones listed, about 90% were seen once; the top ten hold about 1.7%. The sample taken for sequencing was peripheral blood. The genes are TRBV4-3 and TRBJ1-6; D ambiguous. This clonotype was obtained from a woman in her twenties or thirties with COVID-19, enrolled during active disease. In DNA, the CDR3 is TGCGCCAGCAGCCAAGAACTGTATAATTCACCCCTCCACTTT. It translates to CASSQELYNSPLHF.